This is a list of T cell receptor beta chains from one sample in a study of human T cells and chemical hapten exposure. TCRdb called the RACE reads again in MiXCR, with one record for every CDR3 protein. The sample records over 300,000 distinct CDR3 sequences, approximately 5% being singletons. Specimen: whole blood, collected in connection with sensitization to the hapten diphenylcyclopropenone (DPC). These receptors all come from a woman in her forties or fifties with alopecia areata. Some clones in this sample may be carry-over from other donors' samples. Each CDR3 is given with its conserved first and last residue. D genes are given only for firm matches. Clone size is given for some rows only: seen once, a few or many times, or a class if the clone is expanded.

clone_size	d_call	j_call	v_call	cdr3_nt	cdr3_aa
many	NA	TRBJ2-3	TRBV7-2	TGTGCCAGCAGCTTAGGGTGGACAGATACGCAGTATTTT	CASSLGWTDTQYF
NA	NA	TRBJ2-3	TRBV20-1	TGCAGTGCCATTCCAAACATCGGGGCGCCGCCAGATACGCAGTATTTT	CSAIPNIGAPPDTQYF
few	TRBD1	TRBJ1-2	TRBV29-1	TGCAGCGTTGTTGGCAGGGGGGAATATGGCTACACCTTC	CSVVGRGEYGYTF
NA	TRBD1	TRBJ1-1	TRBV5-1	TGCGCCAGCAGCTTGGACAGGGGGGAAGAAGCTTTCTTT	CASSLDRGEEAFF
NA	TRBD1	TRBJ2-2	TRBV10-3	TGTGCCATCAGATCCGGGACAGGAGCGAACACCGGGGAGCTGTTTTTT	CAIRSGTGANTGELFF
NA	TRBD2	TRBJ2-5	TRBV19	TGTGCCAGTAGTCAACTAGCGGGGCAAGAGACCCAGTACTTC	CASSQLAGQETQYF
many	TRBD1	TRBJ2-3	TRBV7-2	TGTGCCAGCAGCACAAGACAGGGGGGCACAGATACGCAGTATTTT	CASSTRQGGTDTQYF
many	NA	TRBJ1-1	TRBV7-3	TGTGCCAGCAGCTTAAAATTCGGGGAGGGCACTGAAGCTTTCTTT	CASSLKFGEGTEAFF
many	NA	TRBJ2-3	TRBV6-5	TGTGCCAGCAGTTACTCGGTACTTGGCACAGATACGCAGTATTTT	CASSYSVLGTDTQYF
few	NA	TRBJ2-5	TRBV2	TGTGCCAGCAGTGAAATAGAAGACCTTCAAGAGACCCAGTACTTC	CASSEIEDLQETQYF
NA	NA	TRBJ1-1	TRBV4-3	TGCGCCAGCAGCCAAGAATCCCTGGACAGGAACACTGAAGCTTTCTTT	CASSQESLDRNTEAFF
NA	TRBD2	TRBJ2-3	TRBV29-1	TGCAGCGTCGAGGGTCGGGGGGGCCCTAATACGCAGTATTTT	CSVEGRGGPNTQYF
many	NA	TRBJ2-2	TRBV6-5	TGTGCCAGCAGTTACGAGCCCGGGGAGCTGTTTTTT	CASSYEPGELFF
few	TRBD1	TRBJ2-4	TRBV29-1	TGCAGCGTTCTAGACAGGGGGCTTGAAAACATTCAGTACTTC	CSVLDRGLENIQYF
NA	TRBD1	TRBJ2-3	TRBV6-5	TGTGCCAGCAGTTACTTTGCAGGGGGAACAGATACGCAGTATTTT	CASSYFAGGTDTQYF
few	NA	TRBJ1-5	TRBV4-2	TGTGCCAGCAGCCAAGATTTGAGGGTTCCATATAGCAATCAGCCCCAGCATTTT	CASSQDLRVPYSNQPQHF
many	TRBD1	TRBJ1-2	TRBV28	TGTGCCAGCGGACCCGCAGGGGGCTATGGCTACACCTTC	CASGPAGGYGYTF
many	NA	TRBJ2-2	TRBV9	TGTGCCAGCAGCCCCAGAGTCGGGCCCACCGGGGAGCTGTTTTTT	CASSPRVGPTGELFF
many	TRBD2	TRBJ2-1	TRBV5-1	TGCGCCAGCAGCTTGATCACTAGCGGGGGCGACAATGAGCAGTTCTTC	CASSLITSGGDNEQFF
NA	NA	TRBJ2-7	TRBV6-2/TRBV6-3	TGTGCCAGCAGACTCACCTTACAGGGTCCTTCCTACGAGCAGTACTTC	CASRLTLQGPSYEQYF
few	NA	TRBJ2-2	TRBV20-1	TGCAGTGCTGCGTTAACCACCGGGGAGCTGTTTTTT	CSAALTTGELFF
many	NA	TRBJ2-3	TRBV7-9	TGTGCCAGCAGCCCACCGGGGGATACGCAGTATTTT	CASSPPGDTQYF
few	NA	TRBJ1-5	TRBV3-1	TGTGCCAGCAGCCAATCCACGAATCAGCCCCAGCATTTT	CASSQSTNQPQHF
few	NA	TRBJ1-3	TRBV7-8	TGTGCCAGCAGCACAACAGTCAGGACTGGAAACACCATATATTTT	CASSTTVRTGNTIYF
NA	TRBD1	TRBJ1-2	TRBV6-5	TGTGCCAGCAGTTACCGGGGACAGGAGCATGGCTACACCTTC	CASSYRGQEHGYTF
many	NA	TRBJ2-3	TRBV7-9	TGTGCCAGCAGTCAGGAAGGGAGGATTAAAGATACGCAGTATTTT	CASSQEGRIKDTQYF
many	TRBD2	TRBJ2-1	TRBV11-2	TGTGCCAGCAGCTTAGTGGCAGCGGGAGTGAGGAATGAGCAGTTCTTC	CASSLVAAGVRNEQFF
few	NA	TRBJ2-2	TRBV29-1	TGCAGCGTTGAGGAGGGCTCAAACACCGGGGAGCTGTTTTTT	CSVEEGSNTGELFF
many	TRBD1	TRBJ2-3	TRBV6-5	TGTGCCAGCAGCCAGACAGGGGCAGATACGCAGTATTTT	CASSQTGADTQYF
many	NA	TRBJ2-4	TRBV28	TGTGCCAGCAGTCCCTTCGAAAACATTCAGTACTTC	CASSPFENIQYF
few	TRBD1	TRBJ1-2	TRBV27	TGTGCCAGCAGTGGAGCCAGGGGGAAAGTTAATAACTATGGCTACACCTTC	CASSGARGKVNNYGYTF
many	TRBD2	TRBJ2-3	TRBV11-2	TGTGCCAGCAGCTTAGGGGACTACTCCACAGATACGCAGTATTTT	CASSLGDYSTDTQYF
few	NA	TRBJ1-1	TRBV20-1	TGCAGTGCTACAGGGTCAAGTGTCCCTGAAGCTTTCTTT	CSATGSSVPEAFF
many	NA	TRBJ2-5	TRBV28	TGTGCCAGCAGTCAACCACGGGAGACCCAGTACTTC	CASSQPRETQYF
many	NA	TRBJ1-5	TRBV12-3/TRBV12-4	TGTGCCAGCAGGGTGGGGGGAAATCAGCCCCAGCATTTT	CASRVGGNQPQHF
many	NA	TRBJ2-1	TRBV12-3/TRBV12-4	TGTGCCAGCATTCCTCAGGGCAATGAGCAGTTCTTC	CASIPQGNEQFF
few	TRBD1	TRBJ1-5	TRBV11-2	TGTGCCAGCAGCTTTTTGACAGGGGGAAGCAATCAGCCCCAGCATTTT	CASSFLTGGSNQPQHF
many	NA	TRBJ1-1	TRBV28	TGTGCCAGCAGTTTCGTGGGGGGGCCGAACACTGAAGCTTTCTTT	CASSFVGGPNTEAFF
many	NA	TRBJ2-4	TRBV7-9	TGTGCCAGCAGCGTGACGAGCAACATTCAGTACTTC	CASSVTSNIQYF
NA	NA	TRBJ1-1	TRBV20-1	TGCAGTGCTAGCCGACAGCTCATGAACACTGAAGCTTTCTTT	CSASRQLMNTEAFF
NA	TRBD2	TRBJ2-1	TRBV7-9	TGTGCCAGCAGCCCAAGACTAGCGGTAATAATGAAGAGCTCCTACAATGAGCAGTTCTTC	CASSPRLAVIMKSSYNEQFF
many	TRBD1	TRBJ2-3	TRBV4-3	TGCGCCAGCAGCCGGGGGACAGGGGATACGCAGTATTTT	CASSRGTGDTQYF